A selection of T cell receptor beta chains follows, all from one sample in a study of T cells after yellow fever vaccination. Via MiXCR, TCRdb re-called the 5' RACE reads, giving one row per CDR3 protein. The table shows 300,000 to 350,000 distinct CDR3 sequences, with about 7.8% occurring only once. The material sequenced was PBMCs, taken roughly 46 days after the first yellow fever vaccination. Receptors originate from a man younger than 35 who received the YFV17D yellow fever vaccine. CDR3s include the opening cysteine and the closing phenylalanine or tryptophan. The order of the fields is clone size, V gene, CDR3 protein. Size values are once, few and many counts, or a class for expanded clones, and some rows have none.

>-|TRBV7-9
CASSLGWANTGELFF
>few|TRBV4-1
CASSPGTSADTQYF
>-|TRBV6-1
CASIIQGGTEAFF
>many|TRBV4-3
CASSQPSRGKLNTEAFF
>-|TRBV13
CASSSNRGYGYTF
>-|TRBV29-1
CSVVPRGDRAYEQYF
>-|TRBV6-1
CASTPQHTSGGPSTDTQYF
>few|TRBV20-1
CSARVGTSGGAGETQYF
>few|TRBV15
CATSREPQGNRFF
>once|TRBV20-1
CGAPDRVGEKLFF
>-|TRBV2
CASTRGSYGYTF
>many|TRBV4-3
CASSTVFNQPQHF
>few|TRBV3-1
CASSPSRTNEKLFF
>-|TRBV4-3
CASSQYAAGGYNEQFF
>many|TRBV6-4
CASSGGASTDTQYF
>few|TRBV6-2/TRBV6-3
CASSYSGQGGPQDEQFF
>once|TRBV5-1
CASADYPGQETQYF
>many|TRBV6-4
CASSDSDRHTGELFF
>few|TRBV4-2
CASSQVLSRGHTEAFF
>-|TRBV20-1
CSSTGQGDDLAGYTF
>few|TRBV5-1
CASSLGSLPDTQYF
>few|TRBV11-2
CASSYADTQYF
>-|TRBV5-4
CASSLDGSGNQPQHF